This T cell receptor beta chain was obtained from a study of OX40 agonist ivuxolimab in advanced cancers. Measured with immunoSEQ multiplex PCR; TCRdb has only the in-frame clones, and not every one. This sample has about 70,000 clones; roughly 88% occur once, and the top ten carry 2.5% to 3.5%. CDR3 length: 17 residues. Trimming removed 0 bases from V and 8 bases from J; junction bases left unmatched: 11. Germline CDR1 is LNHNV and CDR2 is YYDKDF (reference sequence). Sequenced material: CD4+ or CD8+ T cells sorted from blood, taken in a trial of the OX40 agonist ivuxolimab. The chain carries TRBV15 and TRBJ2-1; 9 bases align to TRBD2. This TCR came from an adult with an advanced solid tumor such as melanoma, head and neck, liver or kidney cancer. CDR3: CATSRDRSGSVWDEQFF. Here the CDR3 DNA reads TGTGCCACCAGCAGAGATCGTAGCGGGAGCGTATGGGATGAGCAGTTCTTC.